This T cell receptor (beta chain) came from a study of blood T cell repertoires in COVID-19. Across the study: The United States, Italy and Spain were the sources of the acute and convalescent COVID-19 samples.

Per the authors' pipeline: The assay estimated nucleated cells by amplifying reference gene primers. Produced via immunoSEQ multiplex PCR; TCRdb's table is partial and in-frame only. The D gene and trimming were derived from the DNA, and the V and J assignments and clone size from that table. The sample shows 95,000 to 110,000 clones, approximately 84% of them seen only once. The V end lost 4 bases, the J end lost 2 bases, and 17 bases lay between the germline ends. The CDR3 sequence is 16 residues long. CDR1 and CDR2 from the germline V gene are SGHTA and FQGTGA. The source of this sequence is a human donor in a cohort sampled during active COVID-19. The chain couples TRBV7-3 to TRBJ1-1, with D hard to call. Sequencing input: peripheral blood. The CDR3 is CASSSGSGFPNTEAFF. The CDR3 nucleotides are TGTGCCAGCAGCTCCGGGTCGGGTTTCCCTAACACTGAAGCTTTCTTT.